In its sample, the clone carrying this T cell receptor (beta chain) was seen a few times. The source of the sample is a study of T-cell reconstitution after alpha-beta-depleted transplantation in children. Germline CDR1 LGHNA, CDR2 YSLEER. With 1 base clipped from V and 5 bases from J, the junction kept 8 bases outside the gene matches. This CDR3 contains 18 residues. The library targeted TCRbeta and was prepared with unique molecular identifiers. TCRdb re-called the PCR reads with MiXCR, one entry per CDR3 protein. The profile shows about 610,000 distinct CDR3 sequences, about 10% of them singletons.

The chain uses TRBV4-3 and TRBJ2-1; the match to TRBD2 covers 13 bases. The source is a human donor who donated a stem cell graft to a child with acute myeloid leukemia. The source material was PBMCs from the stem cell graft donor, sampled from the stem cell graft. The CDR3 protein is CASSQGLAGGGSHNEQFF. Here the CDR3 DNA reads TGCGCCAGCAGCCAAGGACTAGCGGGAGGAGGGAGCCACAATGAGCAGTTCTTC.